This TCR beta chain comes out of a study of blood T cell repertoires in COVID-19. Turning to the study itself: Nucleic acid was either cDNA or gDNA, and it came from T cells, B-cell-depleted T cells, or PBMCs.

CDR1 is MNHNS, CDR2 SASEGT, per germline. CDR3 length: 17 amino acids. Unmatched junction bases numbered 5, after V lost 1 base and J lost 0 bases. TCRdb's copy holds only in-frame clones and misses some; the assay was immunoSEQ multiplex PCR. There are approximately 69,000 clones in the sample; less than 85% occur only once, and roughly 18% lies in the top ten. The sample was peripheral blood. This sequence was found in a woman older than 75 with acute or convalescent COVID-19. The rearrangement uses TRBV6-1 and TRBJ1-3, with 8 bases identical to TRBD1. The CDR3 protein is CASSEEAGGSSGNTIYF. The CDR3 DNA is TGTGCCAGCAGTGAAGAGGCAGGGGGCTCCTCTGGAAACACCATATATTTT.